The 20 T cell receptor beta chains presented below share a single source sample, sequenced in a study of CD8+ T cells in alopecia areata. As the sequencing template, cDNA was produced by extracting RNA and reverse transcribing it. Assay: immunoSEQ multiplex PCR; the TCRdb copy retains only in-frame clones and omits some. The sample holds about 260,000 clones, 60% seen once. Treatment here: oral pan-JAK inhibitor, 5-10 mg twice daily. The sample in question was CD4+ T cells sorted from blood, obtained around week 53, from a patient treated with tofacitinib. The origin of the receptors is a human donor with alopecia areata.

This clone was counted once. This chain joins TRBV2 and TRBJ1-6; no reliable D call. With 3 bases removed from V and 6 bases from J, the gap between germline ends came to 6 bases. Per the germline V gene, CDR1 is SNHLY and CDR2 is FYNNEI. The CDR3 contains 13 residues. Here the CDR3 DNA reads TGTGCCAGCAGTGATCACCTTAATTCACCCCTCCACTTT. This gives the protein CASSDHLNSPLHF.

The chain is built from TRBV30 and TRBJ2-3; D is perhaps TRBD2 (5 bases). The CDR3 length is 15 residues. The germline gives CDR1 GTSNPN, CDR2 SVGIG (reference sequence). Trimming removed 0 bases from V and 0 bases from J, with 10 bases in between. CDR3 DNA sequence: TGTGCCTGGAGTGTAAGAGGCGGGAGCACAGATACGCAGTATTTT. Translation: CAWSVRGGSTDTQYF. Filled out from reference TRBV30 and TRBJ2-3, the complete variable domain reads SQTIHQWPATLVQPVGSPLSLECTVEGTSNPNLYWYRQAAGRGLQLLFYSVGIGQISSEVPQNLSASRPQDRQFILSSKKLLLSDSGFYLCAWSVRGGSTDTQYFGPGTRLTVL.

This sequence joins TRBV30 and TRBJ2-3, with D perhaps matching TRBD1 (6 bases). V lost 3 bases and J lost 8, with 18 bases in between. The CDR3 spans 14 residues. The V gene's germline CDR1 is GTSNPN and CDR2 SVGIG (reference sequence). The CDR3 nucleotides read TGTGCCTGGAGAGTTTATGGGGGCCCCTCTACGCAGTATTTT. Translated, it gives CAWRVYGGPSTQYF.

This clone was seen only a few times. The J gene is TRBJ2-4, the V gene TRBV5-6, with D maybe TRBD1 (5 bases). The CDR3 runs to 13 residues. Germline lookup yields CDR1 SGHDT and CDR2 YYEEEE. The V end was cut by 4 bases, the J end by 7 bases, with 12 bases between. The CDR3 DNA follows: TGTGCCAGCAGCCGACCGACAGCTAACATTCAGTACTTC. It yields the protein CASSRPTANIQYF.

Comments on this clone: At the DNA level, this CDR3 is encoded by other sequences in the same sample as well. This chain uses TRBV7-3 with TRBJ1-1, with D possibly TRBD1 on 6 matching bases. Looked up from germline, CDR1 is SGHTA and CDR2 is FQGTGA. This CDR3 is built from 13 residues. V was cut by 3 bases and J by 1 base, with 6 bases left in between. The CDR3 protein is CASSLDRNTEAFF. CDR3 nucleotide sequence: TGTGCCAGCAGCTTGGACAGGAACACTGAAGCTTTCTTT.

V gene TRBV6-6 combines with J gene TRBJ1-5, with D possibly TRBD1 on 5 matching bases. Between the trimmed V and J ends, which lost 7 bases and 7 bases, there was a span of 14 bases. CDR1 and CDR2 from the germline V gene are MNHNY and SVGAGI (reference sequence). The CDR3 consists of 13 residues. CDR3 amino acids: CASTGGTNQPQHF. DNA of the CDR3: TGTGCCAGCACCGGGGGAACGAACCAGCCCCAGCATTTT.

This clone was found a few times. This chain connects TRBV7-9 to TRBJ2-1; 7 bases align to TRBD1. The CDR3 runs 15 residues. The J segment lost 3 bases and the V segment lost 8 bases, leaving 10 bases of the junction unmatched. Germline lookup yields CDR1 SEHNR and CDR2 FQNEAQ (reference sequence). CDR3 DNA: TGTGCCAGCTCTCCCCCGGGACAGATCTACAATGAGCAGTTCTTC. Protein: CASSPPGQIYNEQFF.

In its sample, this clone was seen a few times. This chain connects TRBV29-1 to TRBJ1-1; D remains ambiguous. This CDR3 comprises 11 residues. V was trimmed by 7 bases and J by 4 bases, leaving 10 bases between them. Germline values: CDR1 SQVTM, CDR2 ANQGSEA. In nucleotides, the CDR3 is TGCAGCGGACACGAGGGCACTGAAGCTTTCTTT. This gives the protein CSGHEGTEAFF.

The chain carries TRBV20-1 and TRBJ2-7; D possibly matches TRBD1 or TRBD2 (5 bases each). V was trimmed by 5 bases and J by 7 bases, leaving 9 bases between them. The CDR3 is 10 amino acids. Germline CDR1 DFQATT, CDR2 SNEGSKA (reference sequence). The chain's CDR3 is CSAQWGEQYF. CDR3 nucleotides: TGCAGTGCTCAGTGGGGGGAGCAGTACTTC.

The chain couples TRBV29-1 to TRBJ2-5; TRBD1 agrees at 8 bases. In germline, CDR1 is SQVTM, CDR2 ANQGSEA. CDR3 length: 14 amino acids. Trimming cost V 5 bases and J 4 bases; bases outside gene matches: 9. CDR3 in DNA: TGCAGCGTTTCACTGGCCGGGACAGGAGAGACCCAGTACTTC. Translating it yields CSVSLAGTGETQYF.

V usage is TRBV7-9 and J usage is TRBJ2-2; D is undetermined. V was clipped by 5 bases and J by 3 bases, with 10 bases between them. The germline V gene has CDR1 SEHNR and CDR2 FQNEAQ (reference sequence). The CDR3 is 14 amino acids. CDR3 sequence reads: CASSPTSDTGELFF. In DNA form, the CDR3 reads TGTGCCAGCAGCCCCACCTCCGACACCGGGGAGCTGTTTTTT.

The chain carries TRBV5-1 and TRBJ2-1; perhaps TRBD2 as D (5 bases). V lost 5 bases to trimming and J lost 0 bases, with 12 bases between them. This CDR3 spans 15 amino acids. Germline CDR1 reads SGHRS; CDR2 reads YFSETQ. Here the CDR3 reads CASSIGITSYNEQFF. The CDR3 DNA follows: TGCGCCAGCAGTATCGGGATTACCTCCTACAATGAGCAGTTCTTC.

The genes are TRBV30 and TRBJ1-1; D gene uncertain. Looked up from germline, CDR1 is GTSNPN and CDR2 is SVGIG (reference sequence). The CDR3 covers 13 residues. The V end lost 5 bases, the J end lost 1 base, and 11 bases lay between the germline ends. The DNA for the CDR3 is TGTGCCTGGGGGAAAACATGGAACACTGAAGCTTTCTTT. Its translation: CAWGKTWNTEAFF.

The genes are TRBV28 and TRBJ1-1; D is ambiguous. This CDR3 is built from 12 residues. V shed 3 bases and J shed 11 bases, with 13 bases lying between them. CDR1 and CDR2 (germline): MDHEN, SYDVKM. The CDR3 region is CASSFARSGAFF. The DNA of the CDR3 is TGTGCCAGCAGTTTTGCCCGGAGTGGGGCTTTCTTT.

This clone was detected once. The chain combines TRBV5-1 with TRBJ2-1; D is possibly TRBD1 or TRBD2 (5 bases each). Trimming removed 4 bases at V and 13 bases at J, with 12 bases between. This CDR3 region has 11 residues. The V gene's germline CDR1 is SGHRS and CDR2 YFSETQ. CDR3 protein: CASSDGADQFF. DNA of the CDR3: TGCGCCAGCAGCGACGGGGCGGACCAGTTCTTC.

This clone was seen more than once but under ten times. This chain connects TRBV6-1 to TRBJ2-3, with 7 bases matching TRBD2. The V gene's germline CDR1 is MNHNS and CDR2 SASEGT. This CDR3 is 16 amino acids long. V shed 2 bases and J 0 bases; nucleotides not matched to a gene: 5. CDR3 in DNA: TGTGCCAGCAGTGAAACAAGCGGGGCTAGCACAGATACGCAGTATTTT. Amino acid sequence: CASSETSGASTDTQYF.

This clone has just a few counts. The chain carries TRBV28 and TRBJ1-1; 7 bases line up with TRBD1. Germline lookup yields CDR1 MDHEN and CDR2 SYDVKM. This CDR3 is 15 amino acids long. Trimming took 5 bases from V and 3 from J; bases not matched to a gene: 9. The CDR3 coding sequence is TGTGCCAGCAGTACAGGGGACAGAGCAGACACTGAAGCTTTCTTT. The encoded protein is CASSTGDRADTEAFF.

This clone was seen at least ten times. V is TRBV7-2 and J is TRBJ1-2; 9 positions match TRBD1. Germline V gene lookup returns CDR1 SGHTA and CDR2 FQGNSA. Trimming at V came to 1 base and at J to 4 bases, leaving 1 base not matched to a gene. The CDR3 has 14 residues. The CDR3 sequence: CASSLVGQGYGYTF. DNA for the CDR3: TGTGCCAGCAGCTTAGTGGGACAGGGCTATGGCTACACCTTC.

CDR3 coding DNA: TGCAGCGCTCCGGACAGGACCCAAGAGACCCAGTACTTC. As protein: CSAPDRTQETQYF. The chain uses TRBV29-1 and TRBJ2-5; 7 nucleotides line up with TRBD1. Unmatched junction bases numbered 6, after V lost 7 bases and J lost 1 base. Germline lookup yields CDR1 SQVTM and CDR2 ANQGSEA. The CDR3 is 13 amino acids.

The chain is built from TRBV7-2 and TRBJ2-5; weak D call: TRBD2 (5 bases). CDR3 size: 12 residues. Trimming left V 8 bases short and J 5 bases short, with 12 bases between. Germline V gives CDR1 SGHTA, CDR2 FQGNSA. CDR3 coding DNA: TGTGCCAGCTCCCGCGAGGGCGAGACCCAGTACTTC. This sequence encodes CASSREGETQYF.